Following are 2 T cell receptor beta chains from one sample sequenced in a study of T cells expressing NK-cell markers. TCRdb reanalyzed the 5' RACE reads, giving one entry per CDR3 protein sequence and no DNA. The listing records 130,000 to 150,000 distinct CDR3 sequences. Input material: blood T cells: a sorted CD56 or NKG2C T cell subset, CD4+ or CD8+ T cells, or bulk PBMC T cells (not recorded which). Source of these receptors: a man aged 18 to 30 in good health.

V is TRBV6-6 and J is TRBJ2-7; TCRdb indicates TRBD1, and absent DNA this call remains unverified. The germline gives CDR1 MNHNY, CDR2 SVGAGI (reference sequence). The CDR3 is made up of 13 amino acids. CDR3: CASSPTGFDEQYF.

V gene TRBV3-1 combines with J gene TRBJ1-2. This CDR3 contains 14 residues. Germline values: CDR1 LGHDT, CDR2 YNNKEL (reference sequence). The CDR3 is CASSPSGPEYGYTF.